One and the same sample provided the 25 T cell receptor beta chains below, sequenced in a study of blood T cell repertoires in COVID-19. Data came from immunoSEQ multiplex PCR; TCRdb stores just in-frame clones and leaves some out. This table holds 45,000 to 55,000 clones, about 82% found once. Material: peripheral blood. All receptors derive from a man aged 70 or older with active COVID-19.

The V call is TRBV7-9, the J call TRBJ1-1; D is perhaps TRBD1 (6 bases). CDR1 and CDR2 from the germline V gene are SEHNR and FQNEAQ (reference sequence). V gave up 6 bases and J gave up 1 base, with 18 bases separating them. This CDR3 comprises 16 residues. CDR3: CASSPTRGGPNTEAFF. Here the CDR3 DNA reads TGTGCCAGCAGTCCGACCCGGGGGGGGCCGAACACTGAAGCTTTCTTT.

This clone was seen a single time. V gene TRBV5-5 combines with J gene TRBJ1-2; D might be TRBD1 (6 bases). Germline V gene sequence: CDR1 SGHKS, CDR2 YYEKEE (reference sequence). Between the trimmed V and J ends, which lost 4 bases and 3 bases, there was a span of 16 bases. CDR3 length: 15 residues. For the CDR3, the DNA is TGTGCCAGCAGCAAAGGACAGACTTGGGACTATGGCTACACCTTC. Amino acid sequence: CASSKGQTWDYGYTF.

This sequence joins TRBV5-4 and TRBJ1-1; D gene unclear. CDR1 SGHNT and CDR2 YYREEE come from the germline V gene (reference sequence). The CDR3 contains 14 residues. V dropped 5 bases and J dropped 3 bases, with 14 bases sitting between them. The CDR3, as DNA: TGTGCCAGCAGTGGTTCGCAGTCCCACACTGAAGCTTTCTTT. Its protein product is CASSGSQSHTEAFF.

The V and J genes are TRBV19 and TRBJ2-5; the match to TRBD1 covers 10 bases. With V trimmed by 3 bases and J by 5 bases, 6 bases remained unmatched. The CDR3 is 15 amino acids. Germline CDR1 LNHDA, CDR2 SQIVND (reference sequence). In DNA form, the CDR3 reads TGTGCCAGTAGTATTCCCGGACAGGGGGAGGAGACCCAGTACTTC. Protein product: CASSIPGQGEETQYF.

The rearrangement links TRBV7-9 to TRBJ1-1; 7 bases are shared with TRBD1. J gave up 5 bases and V 5 bases, and 2 bases lay outside the gene matches. CDR1 SEHNR and CDR2 FQNEAQ come from the germline V gene (reference sequence). This CDR3 contains 12 residues. The CDR3 nucleotides are TGTGCCAGCAGCCGACAGGGAACTGAAGCTTTCTTT. Residues: CASSRQGTEAFF.

The chain has TRBV6-2 or TRBV6-3 and TRBJ1-2, with 8 positions matching TRBD1. The CDR3 covers 15 residues. V was clipped by 1 base and J by 6 bases; unmatched bases: 7. CDR1 and CDR2 from the germline V gene are MNHEY and SVGEGT. CDR3 nucleotides: TGTGCCAGCAGTTACTACCCAGGGGGCGCAGATGGCTACACCTTC. Encoded protein: CASSYYPGGADGYTF.

The CDR3 coding sequence is TGTGCCAGCTCAACCGGGACAGGGAACTACGAGCAGTACTTC. Translating gives CASSTGTGNYEQYF. The chain combines TRBV18 with TRBJ2-7, with 9 bases lining up with TRBD1. The CDR3 loop spans 14 amino acids. The germline CDR1 and CDR2 sequences are KGHSH and LQKENI. Trimming removed 5 bases from V and 3 bases from J; junction bases left unmatched: 5. The whole variable domain, remainder taken from reference TRBV18 and TRBJ2-7, is NAGVMQNPRHLVRRRGQEARLRCSPMKGHSHVYWYRQLPEEGLKFMVYLQKENIIDESGMPKERFSAEFPKEGPSILRIQQVVRGDSAAYFCASSTGTGNYEQYFGPGTRLTVT.

This sequence joins TRBV7-2 and TRBJ2-1; tentatively, D is TRBD2 (6 bases). V was clipped by 1 base and J by 0 bases, with 13 bases between them. Per germline, CDR1 SGHTA and CDR2 FQGNSA. CDR3 length equals 17 residues. For the CDR3, the DNA is TGTGCCAGCAGCTTAGGGAGGGGCACAAGCTCCTACAATGAGCAGTTCTTC. This encodes CASSLGRGTSSYNEQFF.

About this clone: Other DNA sequences in this specimen translate into the identical CDR3. For the CDR3, the DNA is TGCGCCAGCAGCCCCCAGGGGGACTCCTACAATGAGCAGTTCTTC. It specifies CASSPQGDSYNEQFF. The chain has TRBV5-1 and TRBJ2-1; 7 bases are shared with TRBD1. The CDR3 has 15 residues. Germline CDR1 and CDR2: SGHRS and YFSETQ. With 4 bases clipped from V and 0 bases from J, the junction kept 4 bases outside the gene matches.

This chain connects TRBV15 to TRBJ1-6, with D hard to call. The CDR3 runs to 13 residues. Trimming took 0 bases from V and 9 from J, leaving 6 bases between them. CDR1 is LNHNV and CDR2 is YYDKDF in the germline V gene (reference sequence). In DNA, the CDR3 is TGTGCCACCAGCAGAGATCGGGGTTCACCCCTCCACTTT. Residues: CATSRDRGSPLHF.

In this sample, this clone turned up a few times. The rearrangement uses TRBV5-6 and TRBJ2-7; 12 positions agree with TRBD1. This CDR3 region has 13 residues. Germline CDR1 reads SGHDT; CDR2 reads YYEEEE. Trimming at V came to 4 bases and at J to 6 bases, leaving 2 bases not matched to a gene. The CDR3 coding sequence is TGTGCCAGCAGCGGGGACAGGGGGCTCGAGCAGTACTTC. It codes for CASSGDRGLEQYF. The variable domain in full, with the rest retrieved from reference TRBV5-6 and TRBJ2-7, is DAGVTQSPTHLIKTRGQQVTLRCSPKSGHDTVSWYQQALGQGPQFIFQYYEEEERQRGNFPDRFSGHQFPNYSSELNVNALLLGDSALYLCASSGDRGLEQYFGPGTRLTVT.

This rearrangement joins TRBV7-2 to TRBJ2-5, with TRBD1 as a possible D gene (6 bases). CDR3 length equals 15 residues. V was clipped by 4 bases and J by 2 bases, with 14 bases between them. Germline V gene data show CDR1 as SGHTA and CDR2 as FQGNSA. The CDR3 nucleotides read TGTGCCAGCAGCTCCCTCGGACAGCCTCAAGAGACCCAGTACTTC. It encodes CASSSLGQPQETQYF.

The chain joins TRBV7-2 to TRBJ1-1; D gene unclear. Germline V lookup: CDR1 SGHTA, CDR2 FQGNSA. The CDR3 is 16 residues long. The V and J ends lost 5 bases and 5 bases respectively, with 21 bases between them. The CDR3 region has the DNA TGTGCCAGCAGCCCCAGCGGGCAGGCCCTGGGGACTGAAGCTTTCTTT. Translation gives CASSPSGQALGTEAFF.

The rearrangement uses TRBV4-3 and TRBJ2-2; 7 bases map to TRBD2. V dropped 3 bases and J dropped 1; count of bases not matched to a gene: 5. The CDR3 has 16 residues. The germline V gene encodes CDR1 LGHNA and CDR2 YSLEER. The CDR3 protein is CASSQSLAGNTGELFF. For the CDR3, the DNA is TGCGCCAGCAGCCAGAGTTTAGCGGGGAACACCGGGGAGCTGTTTTTT.

The genes are TRBV10-1 and TRBJ1-4; no firm D call. From germline, CDR1 is WNHNN and CDR2 SYGVQD (reference sequence). The V end lost 6 bases, the J end lost 0 bases, and 5 bases lay between the germline ends. The CDR3 runs to 13 residues. The CDR3 DNA reads TGCGCCAGCAGCCGGGCAACTAATGAAAAACTGTTTTTT. Translating gives CASSRATNEKLFF.

This clone was seen a few times. The rearrangement uses TRBV4-2 and TRBJ2-7; 10 bases match TRBD1. The CDR3 totals 15 residues. The germline CDR1 and CDR2 sequences are LGHNA and YNFKEQ. The J segment lost 9 bases and the V segment lost 0 bases, leaving 8 bases of the junction unmatched. The CDR3 reads CASSQETGGPQRQYF. The CDR3 coding sequence is TGTGCCAGCAGCCAAGAGACAGGGGGCCCTCAGCGGCAGTACTTC.

The rearrangement links TRBV2 to TRBJ1-1; D possibly corresponds to TRBD1 (5 bases). Trimming took off 8 bases at V and 4 bases at J, with 20 bases between the two ends. Germline V lookup: CDR1 SNHLY, CDR2 FYNNEI. The CDR3 length is 15 residues. The CDR3 bases are TGTGCCAGCTCCCGGCTCGGACATCAGGGCACTGAAGCTTTCTTT. Translated, it gives CASSRLGHQGTEAFF.

The chain carries TRBV6-5 and TRBJ1-1; 8 nucleotides line up with TRBD1. Germline CDR1 MNHEY, CDR2 SVGAGI. The CDR3 sequence is 16 residues long. Losses at the gene ends were 2 bases for V and 5 bases for J; bases not matched to a gene: 10. CDR3 region: CASSYGQGFFVTEAFF. CDR3 in DNA: TGTGCCAGCAGTTACGGACAGGGATTTTTTGTGACTGAAGCTTTCTTT.

The genes are TRBV12-2 and TRBJ2-7; the table's TRBD2 call for D was not verified on the DNA. TRBV12-2 is classified as a pseudogene. The CDR3 has 17 residues. CDR3 coding DNA: TGTGCAAGTCGCTCATCCCTCGGACTAGCGGGATGCTACGAGCAGTACTTC. This translates into CASRSSLGLAGCYEQYF.

The chain carries TRBV19 and TRBJ2-2; TRBD2 aligns across 12 bases. With V trimmed by 4 bases and J by 3 bases, 0 bases remained unmatched. Germline CDR1 reads LNHDA; CDR2 reads SQIVND (reference sequence). The CDR3 is 15 residues long. CDR3 coding DNA: TGTGCCAGTAGTAGACTAGCGGGGGACACCGGGGAGCTGTTTTTT. Residues: CASSRLAGDTGELFF.

This sequence joins TRBV18 and TRBJ2-3; 7 positions match TRBD1. J gave up 7 bases and V 3 bases, and 4 bases lay outside the gene matches. Germline CDR1 reads KGHSH; CDR2 reads LQKENI. This CDR3 has 13 residues. CDR3 sequence (DNA): TGTGCCAGCTCACCCAGGGACAGAAATACGCAGTATTTT. Its protein product is CASSPRDRNTQYF.

This clone was seen just once. The chain is built from TRBV4-3 and TRBJ1-2; D is ambiguous. Germline CDR1 reads LGHNA; CDR2 reads YSLEER. CDR3 length: 16 amino acids. Trimming shortened V by 0 bases and J by 4 bases, and 15 bases separated the two germline ends. The CDR3 is CASSQDRTTTGYGYTF. Written as DNA, the CDR3 is TGCGCCAGCAGCCAAGATCGCACTACGACGGGCTATGGCTACACCTTC.

The chain links TRBV9 to TRBJ1-2; the match to TRBD1 covers 7 bases. Germline CDR1 SGDLS, CDR2 YYNGEE. Germline trimming cut 0 bases from V and 5 bases from J; bases unmatched to any gene: 4. The CDR3 sequence is 14 residues long. DNA of the CDR3: TGTGCCAGCAGCGTAGGAGGGACAGCTTATGGCTACACCTTC. Translation: CASSVGGTAYGYTF.

The chain is built from TRBV6-5 and TRBJ2-1, with D tentatively TRBD1 (5 bases). The CDR3 totals 12 residues. Trimming removed 10 bases at V and 7 bases at J, with 14 bases between. Germline-derived CDR1 and CDR2 are MNHEY and SVGAGI. The CDR3 loop reads CATQLGANEQFF. In nucleotides, the CDR3 is TGTGCCACCCAGCTTGGGGCGAATGAGCAGTTCTTC.

Comments on this clone: In the same sample, other DNA sequences code for this CDR3. The chain employs TRBV6-6 and TRBJ1-1, with D maybe TRBD1 (5 bases). The CDR3 loop spans 15 amino acids. The germline V and J ends were trimmed by 0 bases and 3 bases, with 11 bases remaining between them. From germline, CDR1 is MNHNY and CDR2 SVGAGI (reference sequence). CDR3 sequence reads: CASSYSTRADTEAFF. CDR3 DNA sequence: TGTGCCAGCAGTTACTCGACCAGGGCGGACACTGAAGCTTTCTTT.